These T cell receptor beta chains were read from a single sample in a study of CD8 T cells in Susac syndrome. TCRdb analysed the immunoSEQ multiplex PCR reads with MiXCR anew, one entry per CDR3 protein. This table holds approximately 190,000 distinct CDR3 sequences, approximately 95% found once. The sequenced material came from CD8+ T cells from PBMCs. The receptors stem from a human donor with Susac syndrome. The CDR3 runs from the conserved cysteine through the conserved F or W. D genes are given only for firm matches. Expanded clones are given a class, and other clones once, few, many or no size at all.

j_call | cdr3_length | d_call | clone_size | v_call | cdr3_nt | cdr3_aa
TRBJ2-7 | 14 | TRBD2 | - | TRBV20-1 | TGCAGTGCTCCATCTAGCGGGTCCCCCTACGAGCAGTACTTC | CSAPSSGSPYEQYF
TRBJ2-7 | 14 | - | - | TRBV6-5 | TGTGCCAGCAGTTACTCGTCGTACAGCTACGAGCAGTACTTC | CASSYSSYSYEQYF
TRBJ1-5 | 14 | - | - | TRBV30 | TGTGCCTGGAGTGCCGGGTATAGCAATCAGCCCCAGCATTTT | CAWSAGYSNQPQHF
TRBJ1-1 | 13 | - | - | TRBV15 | TGTGCCACCAGCAGAGCTGGGAGCACTGAAGCTTTCTTT | CATSRAGSTEAFF
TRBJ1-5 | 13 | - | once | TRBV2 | TGTGCCAGCAGTTTGCGGATTGATCAGCCCCAGCATTTT | CASSLRIDQPQHF
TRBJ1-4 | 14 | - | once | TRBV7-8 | TGTGCCAGCAGCTTACCGGCAGGCAGTGAAAAACTGTTTTTT | CASSLPAGSEKLFF
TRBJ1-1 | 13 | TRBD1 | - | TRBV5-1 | TGCGCCAGCAGCCCGGGACAGCCTACTGAAGCTTTCTTT | CASSPGQPTEAFF
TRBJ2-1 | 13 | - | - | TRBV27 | TGTGCCAGCAGTCCAAAGATTGCCAATGAGCAGTTCTTC | CASSPKIANEQFF
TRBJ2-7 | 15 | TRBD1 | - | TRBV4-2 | TGTGCCAGCAGCCAAGATACGACAGGGTTGTACGAGCAGTACTTC | CASSQDTTGLYEQYF
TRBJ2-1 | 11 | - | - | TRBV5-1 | TGCGCCAGCAGCGCCAATCTAATACAGTTCTTC | CASSANLIQFF
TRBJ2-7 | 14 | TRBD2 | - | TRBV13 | TGTGCCAGCAGCTCCCGCGGGGGGATCTACGAGCAGTACTTC | CASSSRGGIYEQYF
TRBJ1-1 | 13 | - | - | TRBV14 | TGTGCCAGCACGGACCGGGTCAGCGCTGAAGCTTTCTTT | CASTDRVSAEAFF
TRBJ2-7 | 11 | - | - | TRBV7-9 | TGTGCCAGCAGCCAGACTGGGGAGCAGTACTTC | CASSQTGEQYF
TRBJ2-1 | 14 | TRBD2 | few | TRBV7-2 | TGTGCCAGCAGCTTAGGGACTAGCGGGAATGAGCAGTTCTTC | CASSLGTSGNEQFF
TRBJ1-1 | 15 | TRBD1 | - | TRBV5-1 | TGCGCCAGCAGCTTGGCTCAGGGGGGAGGCCCTGAAGCTTTCTTT | CASSLAQGGGPEAFF
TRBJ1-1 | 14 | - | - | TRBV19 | TGTGCCAGTAGTATATACGGGGGAAACACTGAAGCTTTCTTT | CASSIYGGNTEAFF
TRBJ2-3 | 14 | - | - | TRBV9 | TGTGCCAGCAGCGTAGTGGGGGAACCAGATACGCAGTATTTT | CASSVVGEPDTQYF
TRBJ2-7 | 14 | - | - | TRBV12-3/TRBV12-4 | TGTGCCAGCAGTAGGGACTGGAGCTCCTACGAGCAGTACTTC | CASSRDWSSYEQYF
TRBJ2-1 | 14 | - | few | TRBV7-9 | TGTGCCAGCAGCTTATCGACTAACTACAATGAGCAGTTCTTC | CASSLSTNYNEQFF
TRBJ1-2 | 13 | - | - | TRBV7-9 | TGTGCCAGCAGCCTTGGGATCAACTATGGCTACACCTTC | CASSLGINYGYTF
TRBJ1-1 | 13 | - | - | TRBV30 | TGTGCCTGGGGGCAGGAGGGAGGGACTGAAGCTTTCTTT | CAWGQEGGTEAFF
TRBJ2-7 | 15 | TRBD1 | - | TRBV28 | TGTGCCAGCAGGACTCTCCGGGACAGAGATTACGAGCAGTACTTC | CASRTLRDRDYEQYF
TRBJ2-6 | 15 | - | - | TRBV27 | TGTGCCAGCAGTTCCAGGGGGGCTGGGGCCAACGTCCTGACTTTC | CASSSRGAGANVLTF
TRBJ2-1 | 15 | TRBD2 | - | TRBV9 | TGTGCCAGCAGCGTAGAACTAGCGGGGTACAATGAGCAGTTCTTC | CASSVELAGYNEQFF
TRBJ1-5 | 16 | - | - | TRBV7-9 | TGTGCCAGCAGCTTTGCCTATAGAGGCAGCAATCAGCCCCAGCATTTT | CASSFAYRGSNQPQHF
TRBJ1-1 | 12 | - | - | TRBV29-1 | TGCAGCGTACCCAGGGGAAACACTGAAGCTTTCTTT | CSVPRGNTEAFF
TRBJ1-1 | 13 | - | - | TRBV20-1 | TGCAGTGCTAGAGAGTCAGGGGTTCCTGAAGCTTTCTTT | CSARESGVPEAFF
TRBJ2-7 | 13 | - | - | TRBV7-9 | TGTGCCAGCAGCGCTCGGGACTCCTACGAGCAGTACTTC | CASSARDSYEQYF
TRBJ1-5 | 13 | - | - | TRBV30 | TGTGCCTGGAGTGAATTACTCAATCAGCCCCAGCATTTT | CAWSELLNQPQHF
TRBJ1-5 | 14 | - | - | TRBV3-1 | TGTGCCAGCAGCCAAAGAGGGGGCAATCAGCCCCAGCATTTT | CASSQRGGNQPQHF
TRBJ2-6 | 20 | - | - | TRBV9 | TGTGCCAGCAGCGTAGGATTTGGGGGCGGTCCGAACTCTGGGGCCAACGTCCTGACTTTC | CASSVGFGGGPNSGANVLTF
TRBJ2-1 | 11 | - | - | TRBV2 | TGTGCCAGCAGTCCTAGCCATGAGCAGTTCTTC | CASSPSHEQFF
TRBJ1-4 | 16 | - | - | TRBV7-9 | TGTGCCAGCAGCTCCCCGGGACAAGGGGTTAACGAAAAACTGTTTTTT | CASSSPGQGVNEKLFF
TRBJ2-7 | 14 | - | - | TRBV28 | TGTGCCAGCAGCCCGGTCCTGAGCTCCTACGAGCAGTACTTC | CASSPVLSSYEQYF
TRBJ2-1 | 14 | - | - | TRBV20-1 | TGCAGTGCTAGGTGGGGAGATTCCTACAATGAGCAGTTCTTC | CSARWGDSYNEQFF
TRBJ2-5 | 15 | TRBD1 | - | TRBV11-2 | TGTGCCAGCAGCTTACACCGACAGGGAACGGAGACCCAGTACTTC | CASSLHRQGTETQYF
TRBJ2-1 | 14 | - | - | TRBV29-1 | TGCAGCGTTGTGGTGCAGATCTCCTACAATGAGCAGTTCTTC | CSVVVQISYNEQFF
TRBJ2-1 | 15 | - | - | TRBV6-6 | TGTGCCAGCGAGGACGGGTCCGACAGATACAATGAGCAGTTCTTC | CASEDGSDRYNEQFF
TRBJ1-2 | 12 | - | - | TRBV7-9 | TGTGCCAGCAGCTCGGACACTTCTGGCTACACCTTC | CASSSDTSGYTF
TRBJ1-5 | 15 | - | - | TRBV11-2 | TGTGCCAGCAGCTTGATGACAGATAGCAATCAGCCCCAGCATTTT | CASSLMTDSNQPQHF
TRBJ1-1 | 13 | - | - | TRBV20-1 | TGCAGTGCTAGAGGAGATACAGGGACGGGAGCTTTCTTT | CSARGDTGTGAFF
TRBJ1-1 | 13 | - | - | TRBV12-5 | TGTGCTAGTGGACTGGGCATGAACACTGAAGCTTTCTTT | CASGLGMNTEAFF
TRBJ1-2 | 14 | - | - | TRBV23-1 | TGCGCCAGCAGTCAATCGAAAACGGCGTGTGGCTACACCTTC | CASSQSKTACGYTF
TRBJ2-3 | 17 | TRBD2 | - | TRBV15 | TGTGCCATAAGCGGGCTAGCGGGGGGATCTAGCACAGATACGCAGTATTTT | CAISGLAGGSSTDTQYF
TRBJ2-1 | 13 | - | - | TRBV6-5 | TGTGCCAGCAGTTATCAGGGGTACAATGAGCAGTTCTTC | CASSYQGYNEQFF
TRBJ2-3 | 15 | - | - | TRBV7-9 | TGTGCCAGCAGCTTAGGGAGGGTTGGGACAGATACGCAGTATTTT | CASSLGRVGTDTQYF
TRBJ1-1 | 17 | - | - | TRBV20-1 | TGCAACCTTTACGGCCTCCCGACAGATTTTAAGAACACTGAAGCTTTCTTT | CNLYGLPTDFKNTEAFF
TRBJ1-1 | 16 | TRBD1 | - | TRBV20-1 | TGCAGTGCTAGTGAGCGGGACAGGGGGGTTGGAGGGATAGCTTTCTTT | CSASERDRGVGGIAFF
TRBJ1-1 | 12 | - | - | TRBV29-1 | TGCAGCGTTGAGGGTCAGAACACTGAAGCTTTCTTT | CSVEGQNTEAFF
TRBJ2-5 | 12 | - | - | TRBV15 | TGTGCCACCAGCAGAGCTGCGGAGACCCAGTACTTC | CATSRAAETQYF
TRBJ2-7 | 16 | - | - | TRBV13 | TGTGCCAGCAGACCTACCCAGAACATCCACCGCTACGAGCAGTACTTC | CASRPTQNIHRYEQYF
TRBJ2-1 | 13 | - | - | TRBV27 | TGTGCCAGCATGGGACCTAAAGAAGATGAGCAGTTCTTC | CASMGPKEDEQFF
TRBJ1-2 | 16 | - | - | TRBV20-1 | TGCAGTGCTAGAAACGTAGGAGACAATCCTAACTATGGCTACACCTTC | CSARNVGDNPNYGYTF